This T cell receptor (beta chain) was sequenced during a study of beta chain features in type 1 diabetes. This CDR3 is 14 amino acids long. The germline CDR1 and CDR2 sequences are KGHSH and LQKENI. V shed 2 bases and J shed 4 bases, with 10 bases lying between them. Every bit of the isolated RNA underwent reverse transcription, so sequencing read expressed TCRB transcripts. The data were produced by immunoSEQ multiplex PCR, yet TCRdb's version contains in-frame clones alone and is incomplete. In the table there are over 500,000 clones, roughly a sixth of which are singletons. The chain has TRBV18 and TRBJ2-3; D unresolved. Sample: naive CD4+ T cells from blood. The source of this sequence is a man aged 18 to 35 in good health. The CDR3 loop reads CASSPGLGPDTQYF. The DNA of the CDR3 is TGTGCCAGCTCACCAGGCTTGGGTCCAGATACGCAGTATTTT.